Listed below are T cell receptor beta chains from one sample, sequenced in a study of T cell responses to AZD1222 COVID-19 vaccine. The method was immunoSEQ multiplex PCR; TCRdb's version includes in-frame clones alone and lacks a portion of them. The data show roughly 120,000 clones, approximately 90% seen once. This sample comprised peripheral blood, obtained 28 days after the second AZD1222 dose. These receptors were taken from an adult who received the AZD1222 COVID-19 vaccine. Each CDR3 is given with its conserved first and last residue. Fields, in order: D gene, V gene, clone size, J gene, CDR3 DNA, CDR3 protein. D genes are given only for firm matches. Clone size is stated in some rows and not others, as once, few, many or a class when expanded.

D gene: TRBD1; V gene: TRBV28; clone size: .; J gene: TRBJ1-5; CDR3 DNA: TGTGCCAGCAGGGGACAGGGGCGCCAGCCCCAGCATTTT; CDR3 protein: CASRGQGRQPQHF
D gene: .; V gene: TRBV10-1; clone size: .; J gene: TRBJ1-1; CDR3 DNA: TGCGCCAGCAGTGTGACCCTGGGCACTGAAGCTTTCTTT; CDR3 protein: CASSVTLGTEAFF
D gene: TRBD1; V gene: TRBV5-1; clone size: .; J gene: TRBJ2-3; CDR3 DNA: TGCGCCAGCAGCCCCCGGACAGGGGGCACAGATACGCAGTATTTT; CDR3 protein: CASSPRTGGTDTQYF
D gene: TRBD1; V gene: TRBV4-1; clone size: .; J gene: TRBJ1-2; CDR3 DNA: TGCGCCAGCAGCCAACCGAGACAGGGAACGGGCGGCTACACCTTC; CDR3 protein: CASSQPRQGTGGYTF
D gene: .; V gene: TRBV11-3; clone size: .; J gene: TRBJ1-5; CDR3 DNA: TGTGCCAGCAGCGCCTCAGGGGGCAATCAGCCCCAGCATTTT; CDR3 protein: CASSASGGNQPQHF
D gene: .; V gene: TRBV4-2; clone size: .; J gene: TRBJ1-3; CDR3 DNA: TGTGCCAGCAGCCAAGGGACAACCTCTGGAAACACCATATATTTT; CDR3 protein: CASSQGTTSGNTIYF
D gene: .; V gene: TRBV20-1; clone size: .; J gene: TRBJ1-1; CDR3 DNA: TGCAGTGCTAGAGGGCTCACTGAAGCTTTCTTT; CDR3 protein: CSARGLTEAFF
D gene: TRBD2; V gene: TRBV5-1; clone size: .; J gene: TRBJ2-1; CDR3 DNA: TGCGCCAGCAGCTATCCGGGGGGCTACAATGAGCAGTTCTTC; CDR3 protein: CASSYPGGYNEQFF
D gene: .; V gene: TRBV7-9; clone size: .; J gene: TRBJ1-5; CDR3 DNA: TGTGCCAGCAGTATTACAGGGAATCAGCCCCAGCATTTT; CDR3 protein: CASSITGNQPQHF
D gene: TRBD1; V gene: TRBV30; clone size: .; J gene: TRBJ1-5; CDR3 DNA: TGTGCCTGGAGTGTAGGGGGCCTGGGTCAGCCCCAGCATTTT; CDR3 protein: CAWSVGGLGQPQHF
D gene: TRBD1; V gene: TRBV3-1/TRBV3-2; clone size: .; J gene: TRBJ1-6; CDR3 DNA: TGTGCCAGCAGCCAAGGGAGCGGACAGGGGTTGAATTCACCCCTCCACTTT; CDR3 protein: CASSQGSGQGLNSPLHF
D gene: TRBD1; V gene: TRBV3-1/TRBV3-2; clone size: .; J gene: TRBJ1-3; CDR3 DNA: TGTGCCAGCAGCCCTTACGACAGGGGGCATCGAGACACCATATATTTT; CDR3 protein: CASSPYDRGHRDTIYF
D gene: TRBD1; V gene: TRBV2; clone size: .; J gene: TRBJ2-7; CDR3 DNA: TGTGCCAGCAGTGTCGAGGGACAGGGAAGCTACGAGCAGTACTTC; CDR3 protein: CASSVEGQGSYEQYF
D gene: .; V gene: TRBV25-1; clone size: .; J gene: TRBJ1-2; CDR3 DNA: TGTGCCAGCAGTCTCGGGACGGTCTATGGCTACACCTTC; CDR3 protein: CASSLGTVYGYTF
D gene: TRBD1; V gene: TRBV3-1/TRBV3-2; clone size: .; J gene: TRBJ2-7; CDR3 DNA: TGTGCCAGCAGCCAAGATCGCAACCCGGGACAGGGGTGGAACGAGCAGTACTTC; CDR3 protein: CASSQDRNPGQGWNEQYF
D gene: .; V gene: TRBV9; clone size: .; J gene: TRBJ2-3; CDR3 DNA: TGTGCCAGCAGCGTAGAAACAGGGCGCACAGATACGCAGTATTTT; CDR3 protein: CASSVETGRTDTQYF
D gene: .; V gene: TRBV11-2; clone size: once; J gene: TRBJ2-1; CDR3 DNA: TGTGCCAGCAGCTTAGATCCAGGGTACAATGAGCAGTTCTTC; CDR3 protein: CASSLDPGYNEQFF
D gene: TRBD2; V gene: TRBV5-1; clone size: .; J gene: TRBJ2-7; CDR3 DNA: TGCGCCAGCAGCCACGATAGCGGGGGGGCGGGAGAGCAGTACTTC; CDR3 protein: CASSHDSGGAGEQYF
D gene: .; V gene: TRBV7-2; clone size: few; J gene: TRBJ2-2; CDR3 DNA: TGTGCCAGCAGCTTAGTGACCCGGACAGTAACGAACACCGGGGAGCTGTTTTTT; CDR3 protein: CASSLVTRTVTNTGELFF
D gene: .; V gene: TRBV7-2; clone size: .; J gene: TRBJ1-6; CDR3 DNA: TGTGCCAGCAGCTTAGCGGCGAATTCACCCCTCCACTTT; CDR3 protein: CASSLAANSPLHF
D gene: .; V gene: TRBV10-2; clone size: .; J gene: TRBJ1-1; CDR3 DNA: TGCGCCAGCCATGGTAACACTGAAGCTTTCTTT; CDR3 protein: CASHGNTEAFF
D gene: .; V gene: TRBV5-1; clone size: .; J gene: TRBJ1-2; CDR3 DNA: TGCGCCAGCAGCCTACGGACACCCTCGATAGGGTATGGCTACACCTTC; CDR3 protein: CASSLRTPSIGYGYTF
D gene: .; V gene: TRBV18; clone size: .; J gene: TRBJ1-5; CDR3 DNA: TGTGCCAGCTCCATGGGGACGGATCAGCCCCAGCATTTT; CDR3 protein: CASSMGTDQPQHF
D gene: TRBD1; V gene: TRBV11-2; clone size: .; J gene: TRBJ2-7; CDR3 DNA: TGTGCCAGCAGCCAAATCAGGACAGGGGGATACGAGCAGTACTTC; CDR3 protein: CASSQIRTGGYEQYF
D gene: .; V gene: TRBV4-1; clone size: .; J gene: TRBJ2-7; CDR3 DNA: TGCGCCAGCAGCCAAGGGGGACGCGCTTTCGACGAGCAGTACTTC; CDR3 protein: CASSQGGRAFDEQYF
D gene: .; V gene: TRBV4-3; clone size: .; J gene: TRBJ1-3; CDR3 DNA: TGCGCCAGCAGCCAAGTCTCGGGTGGAAACACCATATATTTT; CDR3 protein: CASSQVSGGNTIYF
D gene: .; V gene: TRBV11-2; clone size: .; J gene: TRBJ2-5; CDR3 DNA: TGTGCCAGCAGCTTATATTCTACCTTCCAAGAGACCCAGTACTTC; CDR3 protein: CASSLYSTFQETQYF
D gene: .; V gene: TRBV18; clone size: .; J gene: TRBJ1-1; CDR3 DNA: TGTGCCAGCTCACCATCACAGGTGAACACTGAAGCTTTCTTT; CDR3 protein: CASSPSQVNTEAFF
D gene: TRBD2; V gene: TRBV7-9; clone size: .; J gene: TRBJ2-5; CDR3 DNA: TGTGCCAGCAGCTTAGGACTAGCCCGAGAGACCCAGTACTTC; CDR3 protein: CASSLGLARETQYF
D gene: TRBD2; V gene: TRBV10-3; clone size: .; J gene: TRBJ2-5; CDR3 DNA: TGTGCCATCAGTGAGTCCGGGGGGGCCGGGACCCAGTACTTC; CDR3 protein: CAISESGGAGTQYF
D gene: .; V gene: TRBV11-2; clone size: .; J gene: TRBJ2-6; CDR3 DNA: TGTGCCAGCAGCCGCGCGGCTTTTGCTGGGGCCAACGTCCTGACTTTC; CDR3 protein: CASSRAAFAGANVLTF
D gene: .; V gene: TRBV6-5; clone size: .; J gene: TRBJ1-3; CDR3 DNA: TGTGCCAGCAGTTTAGACCGCTACTCTGGAAACACCATATATTTT; CDR3 protein: CASSLDRYSGNTIYF
D gene: .; V gene: TRBV6-1; clone size: once; J gene: TRBJ1-1; CDR3 DNA: TGTGCCAGCAGTGATTTTAGGGGAAACACTGAAGCTTTCTTT; CDR3 protein: CASSDFRGNTEAFF
D gene: .; V gene: TRBV28; clone size: .; J gene: TRBJ2-4; CDR3 DNA: TGTGCCAGCAGTTTAAGGCTGGGACCGATAAACATTCAGTACTTC; CDR3 protein: CASSLRLGPINIQYF
D gene: .; V gene: TRBV19; clone size: .; J gene: TRBJ1-2; CDR3 DNA: TGTGCCAGTAGTATTGTGGGTTGGGGCTACACCTTC; CDR3 protein: CASSIVGWGYTF
D gene: .; V gene: TRBV30; clone size: .; J gene: TRBJ1-5; CDR3 DNA: TGTGCCTGGAGTAGAGAGGGTGGGCAGCCCCAGCATTTT; CDR3 protein: CAWSREGGQPQHF
D gene: .; V gene: TRBV30; clone size: .; J gene: TRBJ1-5; CDR3 DNA: TGTGCCTGGAGTGCCCAGGGGAATCAGCCCCAGCATTTT; CDR3 protein: CAWSAQGNQPQHF
D gene: TRBD1; V gene: TRBV6-5; clone size: .; J gene: TRBJ2-2; CDR3 DNA: TGTGCCAACCGACAGGGGTTAGTAAACACCGGGGAGCTGTTTTTT; CDR3 protein: CANRQGLVNTGELFF
D gene: TRBD2; V gene: TRBV7-2; clone size: few; J gene: TRBJ2-2; CDR3 DNA: TGTGCCAGCAGCTCAAGCGGGGGGGCAGGGGAGCTGTTTTTT; CDR3 protein: CASSSSGGAGELFF
D gene: .; V gene: TRBV5-1; clone size: .; J gene: TRBJ1-2; CDR3 DNA: TGCGCCAGCAGCGCGGGTGTCGGGCCCTATGGCTACACCTTC; CDR3 protein: CASSAGVGPYGYTF
D gene: .; V gene: TRBV15; clone size: .; J gene: TRBJ1-1; CDR3 DNA: TGTGCCACCAGCAGAGTGGGGAACACTGAAGCTTTCTTT; CDR3 protein: CATSRVGNTEAFF
D gene: .; V gene: TRBV12-3/TRBV12-4; clone size: .; J gene: TRBJ2-3; CDR3 DNA: TGTGCCAGCAGTTTGTGGGGAGATACGCAGTATTTT; CDR3 protein: CASSLWGDTQYF
D gene: .; V gene: TRBV5-1; clone size: .; J gene: TRBJ1-4; CDR3 DNA: TGCGCCAGCAGCTTGTCGGACGGCCTAAGTCTTAATGAAAAACTGTTTTTT; CDR3 protein: CASSLSDGLSLNEKLFF
D gene: .; V gene: TRBV9; clone size: once; J gene: TRBJ2-2; CDR3 DNA: TGTGCCAGCAGCCCCAACCCCACGCCACAGGGAGTGACCACCGGGGAGCTGTTTTTT; CDR3 protein: CASSPNPTPQGVTTGELFF
D gene: .; V gene: TRBV15; clone size: .; J gene: TRBJ1-1; CDR3 DNA: TGTGCCACCCTGCCCTATGGGACTCACCGGGGGAACACTGAAGCTTTCTTT; CDR3 protein: CATLPYGTHRGNTEAFF
D gene: .; V gene: TRBV7-3; clone size: .; J gene: TRBJ2-2; CDR3 DNA: TGTGCCAGCAGCTTCAGGGTCAACACCGGGGAGCTGTTTTTT; CDR3 protein: CASSFRVNTGELFF
D gene: .; V gene: TRBV2; clone size: .; J gene: TRBJ1-5; CDR3 DNA: TGTGCCAGCAGCGAGGGACGGAAGAATCAGCCCCAGCATTTT; CDR3 protein: CASSEGRKNQPQHF